Listed below are T cell receptor beta chains from one sample, sequenced in a study of early T cells in non-severe SARS-CoV-2 infection. TCRdb ran MiXCR on the 5' RACE reads and lists one entry per CDR3 protein. The sample shows under 35,000 distinct CDR3 sequences, over 6.5% of them seen only once. The sample comprised whole blood. The receptor set was obtained from an adult who was a healthcare worker with PCR-confirmed SARS-CoV-2 infection or an uninfected control (not recorded which). Both conserved end residues are part of each CDR3. The D gene is left open where the match is weak. The size entry is marked missing in some rows and otherwise reads once, few, many or a size class.

D gene: TRBD1; J gene: TRBJ2-7; clone size: many; V gene: TRBV10-2; CDR3 DNA: TGCGCCAGCAGGGACAGGGACTTCTCCTACGAGCAGTACTTC; CDR3 protein: CASRDRDFSYEQYF
D gene: TRBD2; J gene: TRBJ2-2; clone size: once; V gene: TRBV20-1; CDR3 DNA: TGCGGTGCTGGGACTAGCGGAACGAACACCGGGGAGCTGTTTTTT; CDR3 protein: CGAGTSGTNTGELFF
D gene: .; J gene: TRBJ1-1; clone size: many; V gene: TRBV3-1; CDR3 DNA: TGTGCCAGCAGCCGGTTCGAGAACACTGAAGCTTTCTTT; CDR3 protein: CASSRFENTEAFF
D gene: TRBD2; J gene: TRBJ2-1; clone size: few; V gene: TRBV14; CDR3 DNA: TGTGCCAGCAGCCAAGGGCGGGAGTCCAAGCAGTTCTTC; CDR3 protein: CASSQGRESKQFF
D gene: .; J gene: TRBJ1-6; clone size: many; V gene: TRBV7-2; CDR3 DNA: TGTGCCAGCAGCTTAGCGGTTCGGGGTGGGTCACCCCTCCACTTT; CDR3 protein: CASSLAVRGGSPLHF
D gene: TRBD1; J gene: TRBJ1-2; clone size: many; V gene: TRBV29-1; CDR3 DNA: TGCAGCGTTGTGGAACAGGGGGTGCAGGGCTACACCTTC; CDR3 protein: CSVVEQGVQGYTF
D gene: .; J gene: TRBJ1-1; clone size: .; V gene: TRBV20-1; CDR3 DNA: TGCAGTGCCCCCCGCCAGGGCGGCACTGAAGCTTTCTTT; CDR3 protein: CSAPRQGGTEAFF
D gene: TRBD2; J gene: TRBJ2-3; clone size: .; V gene: TRBV11-3; CDR3 DNA: TGTGCCAGCAGCCGAGGAGGACTAGCGGGAGAGGCGCAGTATTTT; CDR3 protein: CASSRGGLAGEAQYF
D gene: .; J gene: TRBJ2-3; clone size: few; V gene: TRBV19; CDR3 DNA: TGTGCCAGTAGTATTTGGGCCGGCGAGGGAGATACGCAGTATTTT; CDR3 protein: CASSIWAGEGDTQYF
D gene: .; J gene: TRBJ1-5; clone size: many; V gene: TRBV28; CDR3 DNA: TGTGCCAGCAGTCTATTACTCACCACTGGAAATCAGCCCCAGCATTTT; CDR3 protein: CASSLLLTTGNQPQHF
D gene: .; J gene: TRBJ2-5; clone size: many; V gene: TRBV21-1; CDR3 DNA: TGTGCCAGCAGCAAACATGGTCCCCTCGTCCAAGAGACCCAGTACTTC; CDR3 protein: CASSKHGPLVQETQYF
D gene: .; J gene: TRBJ2-1; clone size: many; V gene: TRBV10-3; CDR3 DNA: TGTGCCATCAGTGAGTCCAGGGAGCAGTTCTTC; CDR3 protein: CAISESREQFF
D gene: TRBD2; J gene: TRBJ2-1; clone size: many; V gene: TRBV10-1; CDR3 DNA: TGCGCCAGCAGTGAGTTCGAGGCTAGCGGATTTGATGAGCAGTTCTTC; CDR3 protein: CASSEFEASGFDEQFF
D gene: .; J gene: TRBJ2-7; clone size: many; V gene: TRBV4-1; CDR3 DNA: TGCGCCAGCAGCCAAGTCATTTGGGGGGAGCAGTACTTC; CDR3 protein: CASSQVIWGEQYF
D gene: .; J gene: TRBJ2-3; clone size: many; V gene: TRBV6-4; CDR3 DNA: TGTGCCAGCAGTAGCGGGAGCACAGATACGCAGTATTTT; CDR3 protein: CASSSGSTDTQYF
D gene: TRBD2; J gene: TRBJ2-1; clone size: .; V gene: TRBV12-3/TRBV12-4; CDR3 DNA: TGTGCCAGCAGGTTGAGCGGGAGCTCCTACAATGAGCAGTTCTTC; CDR3 protein: CASRLSGSSYNEQFF
D gene: .; J gene: TRBJ1-2; clone size: many; V gene: TRBV29-1; CDR3 DNA: TGCAGCGTTGGGGGGGCCGAGGGCTACACCTTC; CDR3 protein: CSVGGAEGYTF
D gene: .; J gene: TRBJ2-7; clone size: few; V gene: TRBV9; CDR3 DNA: TGTGCCAGCAGCGTAGAATTGGAGGTAGGCGAGCAGTACTTC; CDR3 protein: CASSVELEVGEQYF
D gene: .; J gene: TRBJ2-4; clone size: .; V gene: TRBV6-6; CDR3 DNA: TGTGCCAGTGGGGAAAACATTCAGTACTTC; CDR3 protein: CASGENIQYF
D gene: TRBD2; J gene: TRBJ2-7; clone size: few; V gene: TRBV20-1; CDR3 DNA: TGCAGTGCTAGAGATGTCGACTCAGCGGGAGCTTACGAGCAGTACTTC; CDR3 protein: CSARDVDSAGAYEQYF
D gene: .; J gene: TRBJ1-2; clone size: many; V gene: TRBV7-8; CDR3 DNA: TGTGCCAGCAGCCCACAACGATTAGCGACACATGGCTACACCTTC; CDR3 protein: CASSPQRLATHGYTF
D gene: .; J gene: TRBJ2-1; clone size: many; V gene: TRBV7-9; CDR3 DNA: TGTGCCAGCAGCTTCCCGGACAGTTTGGATGAGCAGTTCTTC; CDR3 protein: CASSFPDSLDEQFF
D gene: .; J gene: TRBJ1-1; clone size: few; V gene: TRBV20-1; CDR3 DNA: TGCAGTGCTAGGATGGGGGGCACTGAAGCTTTCTTT; CDR3 protein: CSARMGGTEAFF
D gene: .; J gene: TRBJ2-2; clone size: many; V gene: TRBV9; CDR3 DNA: TGTGCCAGCAGCGCAACCCTACAGGGCACCGGGGAGCTGTTTTTT; CDR3 protein: CASSATLQGTGELFF
D gene: .; J gene: TRBJ2-3; clone size: few; V gene: TRBV25-1; CDR3 DNA: TGTGCCAGCAGTGAAGATCAGGGGGGGCTCAGCACAGATACGCAGTATTTT; CDR3 protein: CASSEDQGGLSTDTQYF
D gene: .; J gene: TRBJ1-5; clone size: many; V gene: TRBV18; CDR3 DNA: TGTGCCAGCTCACCGGGGGGAATGGGGAATCAGCCCCAGCATTTT; CDR3 protein: CASSPGGMGNQPQHF
D gene: TRBD2; J gene: TRBJ2-7; clone size: many; V gene: TRBV11-2; CDR3 DNA: TGTGCCAGCAGCGCGACTAGCGGGGTATCCTACGAGCAGTACTTC; CDR3 protein: CASSATSGVSYEQYF
D gene: TRBD2; J gene: TRBJ2-7; clone size: many; V gene: TRBV6-1; CDR3 DNA: TGTGCCAGCAGTGAAGGCGGGAGGTTCTACGAGCAGTACTTC; CDR3 protein: CASSEGGRFYEQYF
D gene: .; J gene: TRBJ2-7; clone size: few; V gene: TRBV20-1; CDR3 DNA: TGCAGTGCTAGAGTACAGGGGAGGTACGAGCAGTACTTC; CDR3 protein: CSARVQGRYEQYF
D gene: TRBD1; J gene: TRBJ2-1; clone size: many; V gene: TRBV6-5; CDR3 DNA: TGTGCCAGCAGTTTTACCGGGACAGGGTGGCCTAATGAGCAGTTCTTC; CDR3 protein: CASSFTGTGWPNEQFF
D gene: .; J gene: TRBJ2-1; clone size: many; V gene: TRBV6-1; CDR3 DNA: TGTGCCAGCAGTGAAGAAGGGCGACGGTACAACAATGAGCAGTTCTTC; CDR3 protein: CASSEEGRRYNNEQFF